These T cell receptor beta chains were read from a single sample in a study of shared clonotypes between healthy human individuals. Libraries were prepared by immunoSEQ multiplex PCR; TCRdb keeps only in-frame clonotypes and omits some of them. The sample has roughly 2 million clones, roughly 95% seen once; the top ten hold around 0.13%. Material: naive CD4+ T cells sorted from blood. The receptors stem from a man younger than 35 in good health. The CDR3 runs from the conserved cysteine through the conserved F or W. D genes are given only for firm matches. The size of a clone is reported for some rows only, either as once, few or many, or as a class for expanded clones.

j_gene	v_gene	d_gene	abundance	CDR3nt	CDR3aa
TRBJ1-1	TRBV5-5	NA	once	TGTGCCAGCAGCTTGCAGGGCATGAACACTGAAGCTTTCTTT	CASSLQGMNTEAFF
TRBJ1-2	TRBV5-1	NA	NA	TGCGCCAGCAGCTTGTTGGGGGGCAGCCCCTATGGCTACACCTTC	CASSLLGGSPYGYTF
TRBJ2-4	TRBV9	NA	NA	TGTGCCAGCAGCGTAGGTTTTACTGTCGGGGACATTCAGTACTTC	CASSVGFTVGDIQYF
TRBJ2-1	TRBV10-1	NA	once	TGCGCCAGCAGTGAGGGAGGGCCGATGCAGTTCTTC	CASSEGGPMQFF
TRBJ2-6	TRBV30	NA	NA	TGTGCCTGGAGGAAGAACACTGGGGCCAACGTCCTGACTTTC	CAWRKNTGANVLTF
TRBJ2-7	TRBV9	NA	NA	TGTGCCAGCAGCGTGAGGGGGGACGGAACCTACGAGCAGTACTTC	CASSVRGDGTYEQYF
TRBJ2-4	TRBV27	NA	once	TGTGCCAGCAGGCCAATGACGGCAGCCAAAAACATTCAGTACTTC	CASRPMTAAKNIQYF
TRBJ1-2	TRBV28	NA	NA	TGTGCCAGCAGGTCGTCAGCTAACTATGGCTACACCTTC	CASRSSANYGYTF
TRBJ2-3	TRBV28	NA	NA	TGTGCCAGCAGACCCGTATACGCTAGCACAGATACGCAGTATTTT	CASRPVYASTDTQYF
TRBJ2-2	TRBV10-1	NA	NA	TGCGCCAGCAGTGAATCCCCCGGGGAGCTGTTTTTT	CASSESPGELFF
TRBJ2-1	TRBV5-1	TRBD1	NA	TGCGCCAGCAACGCGGGACAGGGGGTGAATGAGCAGTTCTTC	CASNAGQGVNEQFF
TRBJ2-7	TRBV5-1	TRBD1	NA	TGCGCCAGCAGCAGGGACAGAGGAGCCGCGGGTGAGCAGTACTTC	CASSRDRGAAGEQYF
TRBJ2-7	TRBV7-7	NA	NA	TGTGCTAGCAGCCCAGACGACAGAGCCCCCTACGAGCAGTACTTC	CASSPDDRAPYEQYF
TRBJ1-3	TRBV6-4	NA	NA	TGTGCCAGCAGTGACATCATCCCAGGGGTAGACTCTGGAAACACCATATATTTT	CASSDIIPGVDSGNTIYF
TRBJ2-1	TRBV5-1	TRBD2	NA	TGCGCCAGCATAGGGACTAGCGGGGCCAACAATGAGCAGTTCTTC	CASIGTSGANNEQFF
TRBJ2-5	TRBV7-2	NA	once	TGTGCCAGCAGCTTGAGGGGTCGGGTCCAAGAGACCCAGTACTTC	CASSLRGRVQETQYF
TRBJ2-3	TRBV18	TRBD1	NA	TGTGCCAGCTCACCTGGGACAGACACAGATACGCAGTATTTT	CASSPGTDTDTQYF
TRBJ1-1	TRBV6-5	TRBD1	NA	TGTGCCAGCAGTAGGTGGGACAGGGGGAACACTGAAGCTTTCTTT	CASSRWDRGNTEAFF
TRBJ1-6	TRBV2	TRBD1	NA	TGTGCCAGCAGCGTCGACAGGGGGCGTTCACCCCTCCACTTT	CASSVDRGRSPLHF
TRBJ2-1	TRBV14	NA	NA	TGTGCCAGCAGCCAAGGGGTAGTTAGCTACAATGAGCAGTTCTTC	CASSQGVVSYNEQFF
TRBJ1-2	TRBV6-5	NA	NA	TGTGCCAGCACCTCGGACAGCTACTATGGCTACACCTTC	CASTSDSYYGYTF
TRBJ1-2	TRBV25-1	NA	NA	TGTGCCAGCAGTGATTTCGGGAAAAACTATGGCTACACCTTC	CASSDFGKNYGYTF
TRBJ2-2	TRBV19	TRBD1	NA	TGTGCCAGTCGGACAGGGGCGGGCGGGGAGCTGTTTTTT	CASRTGAGGELFF
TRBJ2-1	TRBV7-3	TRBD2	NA	TGTGCCAGCAGCTCCGGGGGGAATGAGCAGTTCTTC	CASSSGGNEQFF
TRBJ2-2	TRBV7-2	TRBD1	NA	TGTGCCAGCAGTTGGACAGGGGGCAACACCGGGGAGCTGTTTTTT	CASSWTGGNTGELFF
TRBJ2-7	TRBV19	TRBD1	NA	TGTGCCAGTAGACGGTCGGAGACAGGGGGCCACGAGCAGTACTTC	CASRRSETGGHEQYF
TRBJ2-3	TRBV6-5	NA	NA	TGTGCCAGCAGTTACGGTGGGGCAGCAGATACGCAGTATTTT	CASSYGGAADTQYF
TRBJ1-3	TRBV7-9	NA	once	TGTGCCAGCAGCTTAGTTGGGGCCGGAAACACCATATATTTT	CASSLVGAGNTIYF
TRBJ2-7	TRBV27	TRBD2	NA	TGTGCCAGCAGTTGGCGCGGGGGCGAGCAGTACTTC	CASSWRGGEQYF
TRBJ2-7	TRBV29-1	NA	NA	TGCAGCGGTACTGGGCTTAAGGGCGAGCAGTACTTC	CSGTGLKGEQYF
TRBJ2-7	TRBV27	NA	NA	TGTGCCAGCAGTTTTGGTGGAATCATCCCCTACGAGCAGTACTTC	CASSFGGIIPYEQYF
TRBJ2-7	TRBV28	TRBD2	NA	TGTGCCACAAGGACTAGCGGGGGGTACGAGCAGTACTTC	CATRTSGGYEQYF
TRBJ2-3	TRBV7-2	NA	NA	TGTGCCAGCAGCTTAGGGACGGTCCGCACAGATACGCAGTATTTT	CASSLGTVRTDTQYF
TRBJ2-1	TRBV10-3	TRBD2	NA	TGTGCCATCAGCCGGACTAGCGGGAGTGGTGAGCAGTTCTTC	CAISRTSGSGEQFF
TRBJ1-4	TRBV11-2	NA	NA	TGTGCCAGCAGCTTAGGGGGAAAATCTAATGAAAAACTGTTTTTT	CASSLGGKSNEKLFF
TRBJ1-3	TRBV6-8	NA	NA	TGTGCCAGCAGTTACCGTAGACGGGAAGCTGGAAACACCATATATTTT	CASSYRRREAGNTIYF
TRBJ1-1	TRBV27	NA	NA	TGTGCCAGCAGTCTCGACAGGAACACTGAAGCTTTCTTT	CASSLDRNTEAFF
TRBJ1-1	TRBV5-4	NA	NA	TGTGCCAGCAGCGTGATGACGGGGAGGGGTAGGAACACTGAAGCTTTCTTT	CASSVMTGRGRNTEAFF
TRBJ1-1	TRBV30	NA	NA	TGTGCCTGGAGTGTGGCAGGGTTTGAAGCTTTCTTT	CAWSVAGFEAFF
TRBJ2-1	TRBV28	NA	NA	TGTGCCAGCAGCCTCCCGGGGATTACACAGTTCTTC	CASSLPGITQFF
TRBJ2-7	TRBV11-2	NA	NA	TGTGCCAGCAGCTTACACGAGCAGTACTTC	CASSLHEQYF
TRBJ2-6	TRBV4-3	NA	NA	TGCGCCAGCAGCCAAGATCTGACAGTCTCTGGGGCCAACGTCCTGACTTTC	CASSQDLTVSGANVLTF
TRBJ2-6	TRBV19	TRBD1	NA	TGTGCCAGTAGTATCGTGACAGGGGGTCCCTTTGGGGCCAACGTCCTGACTTTC	CASSIVTGGPFGANVLTF
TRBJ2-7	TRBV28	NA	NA	TGTGCCAGCAGCCCCCGTTGGGGCTCGACACCCTACGAGCAGTACTTC	CASSPRWGSTPYEQYF
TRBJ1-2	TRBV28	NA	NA	TGTGCCAGCAACGACAGGAATTATGGCTACACCTTC	CASNDRNYGYTF
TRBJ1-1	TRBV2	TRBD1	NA	TGTGCCAGCAGTGGGGACAGGGGGATGACTGAAGCTTTCTTT	CASSGDRGMTEAFF
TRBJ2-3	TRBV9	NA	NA	TGTGCCAGCAGCGTAGAGTTTAGCCTCACAGATACGCAGTATTTT	CASSVEFSLTDTQYF
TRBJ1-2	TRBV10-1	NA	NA	TGCGCCAGCAGCCCTTTGGGGAGCTATGGCTACACCTTC	CASSPLGSYGYTF
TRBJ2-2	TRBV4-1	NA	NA	TGCGCCAGCAGCCAAACAGGGTTTGGGGACACCGGGGAGCTGTTTTTT	CASSQTGFGDTGELFF
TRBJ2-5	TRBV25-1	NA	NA	TGTGCCAGCAGTGAATATAGTATCCAAGAGACCCAGTACTTC	CASSEYSIQETQYF
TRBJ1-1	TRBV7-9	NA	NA	TGTGCCAGCAGCTTTTCACCGGCGGGGACTGAAGCTTTCTTT	CASSFSPAGTEAFF
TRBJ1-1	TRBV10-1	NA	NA	TGCGCCAGCAGTGAGTCGACTAGGGGCCAAGCTTTCTTT	CASSESTRGQAFF